The rows below give T cell receptor beta chains drawn from one sample of a study of a mutant IDH1 vaccine in newly diagnosed glioma. Their recognized antigens are unknown. The method was immunoSEQ multiplex PCR; TCRdb's version includes in-frame clones alone and lacks a portion of them. Among 70,000 to 100,000 clones listed, 91% were seen once. Sequences were derived from PBMCs, sampled from a glioma patient whose treatment included an IDH1 peptide vaccine. Source of these receptors: a woman aged 45-59 years with glioma. CDR3s include the opening cysteine and the closing phenylalanine or tryptophan. Each record gives: D gene, J gene, V gene, clone size, CDR3 DNA, CDR3 protein. The D gene is left open where the match is weak. Size is omitted from some rows. Given values are once, few, many or a class for expanded clones.

D: NA; J: TRBJ2-6; V: TRBV18; size: NA; DNA: TGTGCCAGCTCATTCGCCGACGGGGCGGCCAACGTCCTGACTTTC; CDR3: CASSFADGAANVLTF
D: NA; J: TRBJ2-7; V: TRBV11-2; size: NA; DNA: TGTGCCAGCAGCTTAGGTAGCGGATTCTACGAGCAGTACTTC; CDR3: CASSLGSGFYEQYF
D: NA; J: TRBJ2-5; V: TRBV30; size: NA; DNA: TGTGCCTGGAGTGTACGTCAAGAGACCCAGTACTTC; CDR3: CAWSVRQETQYF
D: TRBD2; J: TRBJ2-1; V: TRBV6-5; size: NA; DNA: TGTGCCAGCAGTCCGGGAGGTTATTACAATGAGCAGTTCTTC; CDR3: CASSPGGYYNEQFF
D: NA; J: TRBJ1-5; V: TRBV28; size: NA; DNA: TGTGCCAGCAGTTTGGTAGCGCGACAGCCCCAGCATTTT; CDR3: CASSLVARQPQHF
D: NA; J: TRBJ2-2; V: TRBV28; size: once; DNA: TGTGCCAGCAGTACGGCGGAAGGGCTCTTTGTCACCGGGGAGCTGTTTTTT; CDR3: CASSTAEGLFVTGELFF
D: TRBD1; J: TRBJ2-3; V: TRBV18; size: NA; DNA: TGTGCCAGCTCACCCCTTCCCGGGACAGGGGGCACAGATACGCAGTATTTT; CDR3: CASSPLPGTGGTDTQYF
D: NA; J: TRBJ2-7; V: TRBV19; size: NA; DNA: TGTGCCAGTAGCCGACGAGCCTACGAGCAGTACTTC; CDR3: CASSRRAYEQYF
D: NA; J: TRBJ2-5; V: TRBV12-5; size: NA; DNA: TGTGCTAGTGGTTTGTTCACGAGGGGCATGGAGACCCAGTACTTC; CDR3: CASGLFTRGMETQYF
D: NA; J: TRBJ2-7; V: TRBV9; size: NA; DNA: TGTGCCAGCAGCGTAGATGCCGGGAGAGGGTCCTACGAGCAGTACTTC; CDR3: CASSVDAGRGSYEQYF
D: TRBD2; J: TRBJ2-3; V: TRBV30; size: NA; DNA: TGTGCCTGGAGTTCCTCCTCGGGACTAGCGGGAGTCACAGATACGCAGTATTTT; CDR3: CAWSSSSGLAGVTDTQYF
D: TRBD1; J: TRBJ1-5; V: TRBV10-3; size: NA; DNA: TGTGCCATCAGTGAGTCAGACAGGGACAATCAGCCCCAGCATTTT; CDR3: CAISESDRDNQPQHF